These 26 T cell receptor beta chains share one sample of origin, sequenced in a study of molecular identifiers for immune sequencing clone quantification. TCRdb used MiXCR to reprocess the PCR reads, holding one entry per CDR3 protein. Of around 480,000 distinct CDR3 sequences in the sample, roughly 23% were seen once. The source material was naive CD8+ T cells from blood, with Jurkat cell RNA spiked in. Sample subset: FACS-sorted CD8+CD4-CCR7+CD45RA+ naive T cells. Receptor source: a human donor in good health. Some libraries in this study had Jurkat cell RNA spiked in.

This clonotype was recorded many times. V gene TRBV5-1 combines with J gene TRBJ1-1; 7 bases map to TRBD1. The CDR3 spans 16 residues. V dropped 0 bases and J dropped 5; count of bases not matched to a gene: 10. Germline V gene sequence: CDR1 SGHRS, CDR2 YFSETQ. Written as DNA, the CDR3 is TGCGCCAGCAGCTTGGAACAGGGGCCGAGTTCTACTGAAGCTTTCTTT. This encodes CASSLEQGPSSTEAFF. Drawing the rest from reference TRBV5-1 and TRBJ1-1, the complete variable domain is KAGVTQTPRYLIKTRGQQVTLSCSPISGHRSVSWYQQTPGQGLQFLFEYFSETQRNKGNFPGRFSGRQFSNSRSEMNVSTLELGDSALYLCASSLEQGPSSTEAFFGQGTRLTVV.

Many counts were recorded for this clonotype. The V call is TRBV27, the J call TRBJ1-2; 7 bases fit TRBD1. Trimming at V came to 6 bases and at J to 4 bases, leaving 5 bases not matched to a gene. The CDR3 runs 13 residues. Germline V gene sequence: CDR1 MNHEY, CDR2 SMNVEV (reference sequence). CDR3 protein: CASSLGQAYGYTF. The CDR3 region has the DNA TGTGCCAGCAGCTTAGGACAGGCCTATGGCTACACCTTC.

This clonotype was seen repeatedly, ten times or more. The rearrangement uses TRBV30 and TRBJ1-1; the match to TRBD1 covers 7 bases. This CDR3 is built from 15 residues. With V trimmed by 3 bases and J by 5 bases, 12 bases remained unmatched. Germline loops: CDR1 GTSNPN, CDR2 SVGIG (reference sequence). CDR3 DNA: TGTGCCTGGAGCCTTGCTATACAGGGGACGACTGAAGCTTTCTTT. It specifies CAWSLAIQGTTEAFF.

This clonotype came up many times. The genes are TRBV7-6 and TRBJ2-3, with a tentative D call TRBD2 (6 bases). V was pared by 2 bases and J by 6 bases, with 9 bases between. The CDR3 is made up of 13 amino acids. Germline values: CDR1 SGHVS, CDR2 FNYEAQ. CDR3 protein: CASSLFGGDTQYF. DNA for the CDR3: TGTGCCAGCAGCTTATTTGGGGGGGATACGCAGTATTTT.

This chain connects TRBV4-3 to TRBJ1-5, with 8 bases identical to TRBD1. J lost 3 bases, V lost 0 bases, and 16 bases had no gene match. This CDR3 comprises 20 residues. Germline V gives CDR1 LGHNA, CDR2 YSLEER. The CDR3 DNA follows: TGCGCCAGCAGCCAAGAAGAGTGGGGGGACAGGTCCTCCATCAATCAGCCCCAGCATTTT. Protein: CASSQEEWGDRSSINQPQHF.

This clonotype was detected many times. The chain has TRBV10-2 and TRBJ1-5; no reliable D call. The CDR3 length is 15 residues. Trimming removed 4 bases at V and 1 base at J, with 11 bases between. CDR1 and CDR2 from the germline V gene are WSHSY and SAAADI. CDR3 residues: CASSVDGGSNQPQHF. CDR3 sequence (DNA): TGCGCCAGCAGTGTGGACGGAGGGAGCAATCAGCCCCAGCATTTT.

In this sample, this clonotype turned up once. A much more abundant neighbour one base away suggests this may be a read error. Lacking the conserved final phenylalanine or tryptophan, this CDR3 likely reflects a read error. V usage is TRBV27 and J usage is TRBJ2-5; D is possibly TRBD1 (6 bases). This CDR3 is built from 14 residues. Germline CDR1 MNHEY, CDR2 SMNVEV (reference sequence). V lost 1 base and J 2 bases, leaving 8 bases between the germline ends. CDR3 nucleotides: TGTGCCAGCAGTTTATACCAGGGGCAAGAGACCCAGTACTCC. Translating it yields CASSLYQGQETQYS.

The table lists this clonotype with a few counts. The chain is built from TRBV13 and TRBJ1-2; D not certain. Germline assignment: CDR1 PRHDT and CDR2 FYEKMQ (reference sequence). This CDR3 contains 15 residues. Trimming removed 1 base at V and 0 bases at J, with 9 bases between. The chain's CDR3 is CASSLERSANYGYTF. The DNA for the CDR3 is TGTGCCAGCAGCTTAGAACGATCTGCTAACTATGGCTACACCTTC.

In the case of this clonotype: The junction does not match germline at one end; this may be a read error. The chain combines TRBV9 with TRBJ2-3, with a possible D match to TRBD2 (6 bases). The CDR3 has 14 amino acids. Germline CDR1 and CDR2: SGDLS and YYNGEE. The CDR3: CASSVGGVPDTRYF. The CDR3 DNA is TGTGCCAGCAGCGTAGGGGGGGTGCCAGATACGCGGTATTTT.

The rearrangement joins TRBV5-4 to TRBJ2-1, with a tentative D call TRBD1 (7 bases). Germline V gene lookup returns CDR1 SGHNT and CDR2 YYREEE (reference sequence). The CDR3 loop spans 17 amino acids. The V gene lost 0 bases and the J gene lost 5 bases, with 18 bases spanning the gap. CDR3 residues: CASSLAGGGKSHNEQFF. The DNA of the CDR3 is TGTGCCAGCAGCTTGGCCGGAGGGGGCAAGTCCCACAATGAGCAGTTCTTC.

This clonotype was counted ten times or more. V usage is TRBV6-1 and J usage is TRBJ1-1, with unresolved D. The CDR3 totals 15 residues. V dropped 1 base and J dropped 0 bases, with 9 bases sitting between them. CDR1 and CDR2 (germline): MNHNS, SASEGT. The CDR3 loop reads CASSEVGVMNTEAFF. The CDR3 DNA sequence: TGTGCCAGCAGTGAAGTTGGAGTGATGAACACTGAAGCTTTCTTT.

This clonotype has at least ten counts. The rearrangement joins TRBV11-2 to TRBJ2-1, with a possible D match to TRBD2 (6 bases). Germline V gene sequence: CDR1 SGHAT, CDR2 FQNNGV. The V and J ends lost 5 bases and 0 bases respectively, with 17 bases between them. This CDR3 has 17 amino acids. This CDR3 reads CASSHPLAISSYNEQFF. CDR3 sequence (DNA): TGTGCCAGCAGCCACCCTCTAGCGATAAGCTCCTACAATGAGCAGTTCTTC.

This clonotype was seen a few times. CDR3 residues: CASSERARGSRTEAFF. The CDR3 coding sequence is TGTGCCAGCAGTGAAAGGGCTCGGGGGAGTCGAACTGAAGCTTTCTTT. V and J are TRBV6-1 and TRBJ1-1; D perhaps matches TRBD1 (5 bases). V was clipped by 2 bases and J by 5 bases, with 18 bases between them. Germline-derived CDR1 and CDR2 are MNHNS and SASEGT. CDR3 length: 16 amino acids.

This clonotype has just a few counts. The chain combines TRBV7-8 with TRBJ2-7; D is undetermined. The germline V and J ends were trimmed by 4 bases and 3 bases, with 16 bases remaining between them. The CDR3 runs 15 residues. CDR1 is SGHVS and CDR2 is FQNEAQ in the germline V gene. The CDR3 region is CASSSTTAQIYEQYF. CDR3 nucleotide sequence: TGTGCCAGCAGCTCAACAACAGCTCAGATCTACGAGCAGTACTTC. Based on the CDR3 plus reference TRBV7-8 and TRBJ2-7, the full variable domain is GAGVSQSPRYKVAKRGQDVALRCDPISGHVSLFWYQQALGQGPEFLTYFQNEAQLDKSGLPSDRFFAERPEGSVSTLKIQRTQQEDSAVYLCASSSTTAQIYEQYFGPGTRLTVT.

The sample holds a few counts of this clonotype. This chain joins TRBV29-1 and TRBJ2-1; the D gene is possibly TRBD2 (5 bases). CDR3 length: 12 residues. CDR1 SQVTM and CDR2 ANQGSEA come from the germline V gene. V was clipped by 6 bases and J by 6 bases, with 12 bases between them. The CDR3 DNA is TGCAGCGTATCAGCGGACTCCAATGAGCAGTTCTTC. Translated, it gives CSVSADSNEQFF.

This clonotype has only a few counts. With a much larger clone just one base away, this may be a read error. The chain combines TRBV7-8 with TRBJ2-3; the D call may be TRBD1 or TRBD2 (5 bases each). The CDR3 extends over 16 amino acids. CDR1 and CDR2 from the germline V gene are SGHVS and FQNEAQ. This CDR3 reads CAGSQLGGVGTDTQYF. The CDR3 bases are TGTGCCGGCAGCCAGCTTGGGGGTGTCGGCACAGATACGCAGTATTTT.

V usage is TRBV25-1 and J usage is TRBJ2-5; D unclear. V shed 1 base and J shed 2 bases, with 5 bases lying between them. This CDR3 is 13 amino acids long. Germline lookup yields CDR1 MGHDK and CDR2 SYGVNS. The CDR3 sequence is CASSESVQETQYF. In nucleotides, the CDR3 is TGTGCCAGCAGTGAATCCGTTCAAGAGACCCAGTACTTC.

This clonotype was seen at least ten times. This chain joins TRBV19 and TRBJ1-1; D call uncertain. V lost 1 base and J lost 10, with 13 bases in between. Germline-derived CDR1 and CDR2 are LNHDA and SQIVND (reference sequence). CDR3 size: 13 residues. The CDR3 bases are TGTGCCAGTAGTATAGGAGGGCAGATTGGAGCTTTCTTT. It yields the protein CASSIGGQIGAFF.

This clonotype was seen a handful of times. This chain uses TRBV6-5 with TRBJ2-7; 10 bases map to TRBD1. CDR1 is MNHEY and CDR2 is SVGAGI in the germline V gene. The CDR3 length is 16 residues. V gave up 0 bases and J gave up 1 base; unmatched junction bases: 3. The CDR3 region is CASSYSGTGVSYEQYF. The CDR3, as DNA: TGTGCCAGCAGTTACTCGGGGACAGGGGTTTCCTACGAGCAGTACTTC.

This clonotype was observed a few times. The rearrangement joins TRBV27 to TRBJ2-5; D is unclear. Germline loops: CDR1 MNHEY, CDR2 SMNVEV (reference sequence). This CDR3 is built from 15 residues. V lost 5 bases, J lost 5 bases, and 18 bases lay in between. CDR3 sequence reads: CASSAGQRLGETQYF. In DNA form, the CDR3 reads TGTGCCAGCAGTGCCGGCCAAAGGTTGGGGGAGACCCAGTACTTC.

CDR3 nucleotides: TGTGCCAGTAATTGGCAGGGGACTGATCAGCCCCAGCATTTT. Its protein is CASNWQGTDQPQHF. V and J are TRBV19 and TRBJ1-5; weak D call: TRBD1 (6 bases). V gave up 7 bases and J gave up 5 bases, with 15 bases separating them. The germline V gene has CDR1 LNHDA and CDR2 SQIVND (reference sequence). This CDR3 is 14 amino acids long. Drawing the rest from reference TRBV19 and TRBJ1-5, the complete variable domain is DGGITQSPKYLFRKEGQNVTLSCEQNLNHDAMYWYRQDPGQGLRLIYYSQIVNDFQKGDIAEGYSVSREKKESFPLTVTSAQKNPTAFYLCASNWQGTDQPQHFGDGTRLSIL.

Ten or more counts support this clonotype. This chain links TRBV2 with TRBJ2-7, with TRBD2 identical over 9 bases. Trimming removed 1 base from V and 3 bases from J; junction bases left unmatched: 1. The CDR3 consists of 14 residues. Per germline, CDR1 SNHLY and CDR2 FYNNEI. CDR3 nucleotides: TGTGCCAGCAGTGAAGTAGCGGGGGACTACGAGCAGTACTTC. Residues: CASSEVAGDYEQYF.

This clonotype was picked up a small number of times. The chain recombines TRBV7-9 with TRBJ2-7; possibly TRBD1 or TRBD2 for D (5 bases each). This CDR3 comprises 16 residues. The V end was cut by 4 bases, the J end by 3 bases, with 19 bases between. Per the germline V gene, CDR1 is SEHNR and CDR2 is FQNEAQ (reference sequence). DNA for the CDR3: TGTGCCAGCAGCTCCCGAGGTGGGGACCCTTTCTACGAGCAGTACTTC. This gives the protein CASSSRGGDPFYEQYF. Complete variable domain (other parts from reference TRBV7-9 and TRBJ2-7): DTGVSQNPRHKITKRGQNVTFRCDPISEHNRLYWYRQTLGQGPEFLTYFQNEAQLEKSRLLSDRFSAERPKGSFSTLEIQRTEQGDSAMYLCASSSRGGDPFYEQYFGPGTRLTVT.

This clonotype occurred many times. The chain combines TRBV20-1 with TRBJ2-7, with D unresolved. Per germline, CDR1 DFQATT and CDR2 SNEGSKA (reference sequence). This CDR3 is 10 amino acids long. Trimming took 5 bases from V and 5 from J, leaving 7 bases between them. For the CDR3, the DNA is TGCAGTGCTCTGACCCACGAGCAGTACTTC. Protein product: CSALTHEQYF.

This clonotype has only a few counts. The CDR3 loop is CASSEITVYDYGYTF. The CDR3 nucleotides read TGTGCCAGCAGTGAAATTACGGTCTACGACTATGGCTACACCTTC. This sequence joins TRBV2 and TRBJ1-2; D ambiguous. The CDR3 has 15 amino acids. The ends were cut back, 2 bases at V and 3 bases at J, with 13 bases in the middle. Germline CDR1 reads SNHLY; CDR2 reads FYNNEI.

This clonotype was recorded a few times. The CDR3 loop reads CASSAYRGANEKLFF. The CDR3 DNA is TGTGCCAGCAGCGCTTACAGGGGTGCTAATGAAAAACTGTTTTTT. The chain has TRBV2 and TRBJ1-4, with 7 bases that match TRBD1. Germline assignment: CDR1 SNHLY and CDR2 FYNNEI. CDR3 length: 15 amino acids. Unmatched junction bases numbered 7, after V lost 6 bases and J lost 3 bases.